This TCR beta chain was captured by sequencing in a study of blood T cell repertoires in COVID-19. Study details: Sites in the United States, Italy and Spain provided acute and convalescent COVID-19 samples. Sample material is recorded as cDNA or gDNA derived from T cells, B-cell-depleted T cells, or PBMCs.

TCRdb's copy holds only in-frame clones and misses some; the assay was immunoSEQ multiplex PCR. The repertoire holds under 40,000 clones, with approximately 94% as singletons. V lost 4 bases to trimming and J lost 5 bases, with 13 bases between them. Germline V lookup: CDR1 KGHDR, CDR2 SFDVKD. The CDR3 totals 14 residues. This clone appeared once. The chain combines TRBV24-1 with TRBJ2-5; the D gene is possibly TRBD2 (7 bases). What was sequenced was peripheral blood. The TCR originated in a human donor with active COVID-19. The donor label of this sample is uncertain. This chain's CDR3 is CATSEGGRGETQYF. CDR3 in DNA: TGTGCCACCAGTGAAGGGGGGAGGGGTGAGACCCAGTACTTC.